The present T cell receptor (beta chain) was sequenced within a study of post-analysis software for immune sequencing data. Study-wide context: Relapsing-remitting, secondary progressive and progressive-relapsing multiple sclerosis were all included among the disease courses. Study-wide results and caveats: Controls showed significantly higher normalized Chao1 diversity than did multiple sclerosis patients. The five TRBV segments detected at higher frequency in patients than in controls included TRBV5-6, TRBV5-1 and TRBV20-1.

In this sample, this clonotype turned up a few times. Its target is unknown. Incorporated into the TCR beta cDNA libraries were unique molecular identifiers, which served to reduce PCR and sequencing biases. Some 500,000 cDNA molecules were recovered from an input of 1 to 10 million T cells. Each CDR3 protein gets one entry after TCRdb re-called the PCR reads with MiXCR. The sample yields 650,000 to 850,000 distinct CDR3 sequences, about 43% seen once. The CDR3 sequence is 13 residues long. Per germline, CDR1 LNHNV and CDR2 YYDKDF (reference sequence). With 7 bases removed from V and 6 bases from J, the gap between germline ends came to 13 bases.

The sequencing input was blood. The chain is built from TRBV15 and TRBJ2-1, with D unclear. This receptor was obtained from a girl aged 5 to 17 with multiple sclerosis. The CDR3: CATTQDRLNEQFF. CDR3 bases: TGTGCCACCACGCAAGACCGGCTCAATGAGCAGTTCTTC.